This T cell receptor (beta chain) is drawn from a study of blood T cell repertoires in COVID-19 (dated by TCRdb to between 2020 and 2021). Regarding the complete study: Samples covering the acute and convalescent phases of COVID-19 were provided by collaborators in the United States, Italy and Spain. The sample metadata nearly always contained a de-identified subject ID, COVID-19 status, age in years and sex. The repertoires were released in a freely available public database intended as a resource for research on the immune response to SARS-CoV-2. The samples were drawn from the first 160 participants of the ongoing ImmuneRACE study and from roughly 1,300 subjects provided by 6 global collaborators. The material from the prospective study consisted of cDNA or gDNA derived from T cells, B-cell-depleted T cells, or PBMCs. Where available, HLA class I and class II types were taken from metadata supplied by the sample provider and were not determined by assay-based typing. The dataset comprised deeply sampled blood TCRbeta repertoires from subjects exposed to, actively infected with, or recovered from COVID-19.

TCRbeta CDR3 regions were amplified from genomic DNA using the immunoSEQ Assay, a bias-controlled multiplex PCR. In the source study's methods: Within the assay, amplification of reference gene primers was used to estimate how many nucleated cells each sample contained. To quantify the absolute abundance of each unique TCRbeta CDR3 rearrangement, sequence reads were collapsed and filtered. For each sample, productive Simpson clonality was calculated as the square root of Simpson's diversity index over productive rearrangements. As stored in TCRdb, this immuneACCESS dataset retains in-frame rearrangements with V and J assigned. A fraction of the clones does not appear; measured against another copy, unresolved V genes explain less than half of the discrepancy, and the remainder lacks a known reason. V and J calls and clone size are as listed in that table; D and trimming were resolved from the DNA. The sample table records roughly 73,000 clones; around nine tenths of these occur just once. Of the sample, 29% falls within the top ten clones.

The junction shows trimming of 0 bases on V and 7 bases on J, plus 10 bases between the germline ends. Counted from cysteine to phenylalanine, this CDR3 has 14 amino acids. The kept DNA is CDR3 alone, 42 bases in frame from the first base. CDR1 LGHNA and CDR2 YSLEER are derived from the germline V gene. Broad study findings and their caveats: How much clinical and demographic metadata was included differed by source and by participant, and the metadata was provided uncurated.

On this clone: What this receptor recognizes is not known. Per-base quality was not reported, and no clone a single base away is much larger than it.

Collaborating institutions collected whole blood in K2EDTA tubes following their own protocols. For TCRbeta analysis, collaborators shipped samples in one of three forms: frozen whole blood, isolated PBMCs, or DNA extracted from either of those sample types. The sample was peripheral blood. The chain was built from TRBV4-3 and TRBJ2-1, with the D gene call left open. This sequence was found in a woman of 80 years or more with active or convalescent COVID-19. The CDR3 here reads CASSQDRMSNEQFF. The DNA reads as follows: TGCGCCAGCAGCCAAGATCGAATGAGTAATGAGCAGTTCTTC.